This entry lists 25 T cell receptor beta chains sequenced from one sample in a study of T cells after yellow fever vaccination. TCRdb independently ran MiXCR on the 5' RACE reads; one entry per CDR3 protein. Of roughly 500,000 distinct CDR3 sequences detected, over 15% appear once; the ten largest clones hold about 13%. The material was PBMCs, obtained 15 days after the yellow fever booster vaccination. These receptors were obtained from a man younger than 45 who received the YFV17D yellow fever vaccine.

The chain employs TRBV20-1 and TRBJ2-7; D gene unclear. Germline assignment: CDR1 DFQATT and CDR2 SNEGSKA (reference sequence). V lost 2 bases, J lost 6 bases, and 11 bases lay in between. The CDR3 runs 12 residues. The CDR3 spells CSARSMGFEQYF. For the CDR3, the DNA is TGCAGTGCTAGATCAATGGGGTTCGAGCAGTACTTC.

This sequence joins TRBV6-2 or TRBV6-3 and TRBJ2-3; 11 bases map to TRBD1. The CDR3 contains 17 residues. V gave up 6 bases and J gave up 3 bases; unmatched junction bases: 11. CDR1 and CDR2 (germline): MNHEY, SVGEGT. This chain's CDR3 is CASSPIPGTGGTDTQYF. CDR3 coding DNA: TGTGCCAGCAGCCCTATTCCCGGGACAGGGGGTACAGATACGCAGTATTTT.

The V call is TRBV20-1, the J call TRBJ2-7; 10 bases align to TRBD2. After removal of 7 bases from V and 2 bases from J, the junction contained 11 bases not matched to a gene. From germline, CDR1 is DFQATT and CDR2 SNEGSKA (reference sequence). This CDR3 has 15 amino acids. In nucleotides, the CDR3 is TGCAGTGTTCAGCGCCGGACTAGCGGACCCTACGAGCAGTACTTC. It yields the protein CSVQRRTSGPYEQYF.

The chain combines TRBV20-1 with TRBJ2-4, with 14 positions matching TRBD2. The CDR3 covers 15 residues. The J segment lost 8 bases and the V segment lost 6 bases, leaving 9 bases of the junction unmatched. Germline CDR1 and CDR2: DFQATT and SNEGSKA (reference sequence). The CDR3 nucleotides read TGCAGTGCCAAAGGACTAGCGGGAGGTCAGGACATTCAGTACTTC. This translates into CSAKGLAGGQDIQYF.

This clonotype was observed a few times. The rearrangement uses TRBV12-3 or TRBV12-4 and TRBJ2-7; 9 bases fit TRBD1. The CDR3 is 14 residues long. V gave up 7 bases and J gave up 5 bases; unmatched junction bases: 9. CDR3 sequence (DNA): TGTGCCAGCAAACCGGGACAGGGATTCCACGAGCAGTACTTC. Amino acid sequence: CASKPGQGFHEQYF.

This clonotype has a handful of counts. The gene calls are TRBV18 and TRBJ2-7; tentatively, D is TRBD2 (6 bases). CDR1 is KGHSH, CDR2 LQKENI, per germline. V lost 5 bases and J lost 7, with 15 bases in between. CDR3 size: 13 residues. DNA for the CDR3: TGTGCCAGCTCAACAGCCCGGGCGGGAGAGCAGTACTTC. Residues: CASSTARAGEQYF.

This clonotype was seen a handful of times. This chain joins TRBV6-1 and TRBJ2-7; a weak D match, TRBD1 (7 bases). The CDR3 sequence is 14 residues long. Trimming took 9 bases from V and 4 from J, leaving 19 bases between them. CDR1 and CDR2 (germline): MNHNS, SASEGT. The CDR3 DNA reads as TGTGCCAGTAGGCGGGACAGCACGAGATACGAGCAGTACTTC. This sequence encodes CASRRDSTRYEQYF.

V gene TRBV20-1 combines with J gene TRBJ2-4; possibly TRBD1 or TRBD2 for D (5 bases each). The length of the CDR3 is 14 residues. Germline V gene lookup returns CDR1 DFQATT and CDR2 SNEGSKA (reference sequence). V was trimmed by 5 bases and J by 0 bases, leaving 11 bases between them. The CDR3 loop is CSAGSGTAKNIQYF. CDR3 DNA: TGCAGTGCTGGTTCTGGGACAGCCAAAAACATTCAGTACTTC.

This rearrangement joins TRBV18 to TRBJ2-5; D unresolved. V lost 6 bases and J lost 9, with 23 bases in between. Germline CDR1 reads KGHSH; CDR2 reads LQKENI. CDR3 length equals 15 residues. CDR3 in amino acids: CASSKADGHVWAQYF. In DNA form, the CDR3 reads TGTGCCAGCTCGAAGGCGGACGGCCACGTTTGGGCCCAGTACTTC.

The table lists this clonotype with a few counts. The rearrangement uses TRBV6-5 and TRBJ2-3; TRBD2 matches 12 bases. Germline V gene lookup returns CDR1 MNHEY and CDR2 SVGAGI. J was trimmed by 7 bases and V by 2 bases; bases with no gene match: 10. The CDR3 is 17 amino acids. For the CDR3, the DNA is TGTGCCAGCAGTTACAGGCTAGCGGGAGGGCCGGGGAATACGCAGTATTTT. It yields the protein CASSYRLAGGPGNTQYF.

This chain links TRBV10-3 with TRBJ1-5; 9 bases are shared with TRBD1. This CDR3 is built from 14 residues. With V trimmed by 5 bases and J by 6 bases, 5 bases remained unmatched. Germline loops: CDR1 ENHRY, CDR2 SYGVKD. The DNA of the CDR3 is TGTGCCATCAGTTCGACAGGGGGTAGTCAGCCCCAGCATTTT. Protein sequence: CAISSTGGSQPQHF.

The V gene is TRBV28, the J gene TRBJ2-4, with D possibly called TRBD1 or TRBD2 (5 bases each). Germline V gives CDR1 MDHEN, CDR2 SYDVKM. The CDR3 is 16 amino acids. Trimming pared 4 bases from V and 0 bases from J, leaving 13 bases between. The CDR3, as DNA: TGTGCCAGCAGTTCTTTGGGGGAGATAGCCAAAAACATTCAGTACTTC. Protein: CASSSLGEIAKNIQYF.

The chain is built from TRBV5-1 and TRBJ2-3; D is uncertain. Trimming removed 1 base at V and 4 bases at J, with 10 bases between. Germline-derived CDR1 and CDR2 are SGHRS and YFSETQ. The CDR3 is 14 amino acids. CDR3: CASSLPDFADTQYF. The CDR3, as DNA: TGCGCCAGCAGCTTGCCCGACTTTGCAGATACGCAGTATTTT.

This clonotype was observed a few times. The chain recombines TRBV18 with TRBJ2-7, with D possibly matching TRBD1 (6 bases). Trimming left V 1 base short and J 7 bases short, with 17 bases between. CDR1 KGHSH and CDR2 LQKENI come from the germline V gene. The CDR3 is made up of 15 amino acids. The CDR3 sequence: CASSPQTQGMGEQYF. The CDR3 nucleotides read TGTGCCAGCTCACCACAGACACAGGGAATGGGAGAGCAGTACTTC.

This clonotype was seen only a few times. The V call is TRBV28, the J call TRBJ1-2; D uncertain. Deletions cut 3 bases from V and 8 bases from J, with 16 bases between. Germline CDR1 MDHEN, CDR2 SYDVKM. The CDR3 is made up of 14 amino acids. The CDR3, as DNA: TGTGCCAGCAGTTTCGCTAGGAGACCTATGGGCTACACCTTC. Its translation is CASSFARRPMGYTF.

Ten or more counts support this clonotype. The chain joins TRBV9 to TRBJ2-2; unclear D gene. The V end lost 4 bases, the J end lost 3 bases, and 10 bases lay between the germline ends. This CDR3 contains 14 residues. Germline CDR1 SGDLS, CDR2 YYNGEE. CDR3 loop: CASSPNLHTGELFF. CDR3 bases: TGTGCCAGCAGCCCTAACCTCCACACCGGGGAGCTGTTTTTT.

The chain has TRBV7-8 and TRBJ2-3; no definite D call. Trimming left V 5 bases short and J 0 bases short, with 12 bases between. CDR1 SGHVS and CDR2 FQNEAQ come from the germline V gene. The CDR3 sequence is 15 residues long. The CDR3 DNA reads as TGTGCCAGCAGCCGTCGCTTCCTTAGCACAGATACGCAGTATTTT. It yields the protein CASSRRFLSTDTQYF. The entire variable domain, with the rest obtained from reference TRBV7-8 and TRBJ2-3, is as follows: GAGVSQSPRYKVAKRGQDVALRCDPISGHVSLFWYQQALGQGPEFLTYFQNEAQLDKSGLPSDRFFAERPEGSVSTLKIQRTQQEDSAVYLCASSRRFLSTDTQYFGPGTRLTVL.

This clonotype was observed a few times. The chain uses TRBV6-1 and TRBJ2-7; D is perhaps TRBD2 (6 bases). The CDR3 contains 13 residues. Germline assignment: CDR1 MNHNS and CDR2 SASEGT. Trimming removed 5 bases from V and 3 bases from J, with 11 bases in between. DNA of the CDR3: TGTGCCAGCAGTCGCGGGATGATCTACGAGCAGTACTTC. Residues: CASSRGMIYEQYF.

This chain's CDR3 is CASSLVHDRSYEQYF. CDR3 sequence (DNA): TGTGCCAGCAGCTTAGTTCACGACAGAAGTTACGAGCAGTACTTC. The V call is TRBV7-2, the J call TRBJ2-7, with a possible D match to TRBD1 (5 bases). V dropped 1 base and J dropped 4 bases, with 14 bases sitting between them. Germline V CDR1 and CDR2: SGHTA, FQGNSA. The CDR3 contains 15 residues.

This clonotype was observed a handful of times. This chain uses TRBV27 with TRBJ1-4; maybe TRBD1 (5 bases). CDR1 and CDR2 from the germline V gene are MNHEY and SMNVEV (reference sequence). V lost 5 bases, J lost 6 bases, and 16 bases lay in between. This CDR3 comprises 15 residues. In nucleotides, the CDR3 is TGTGCCAGCAGTCCCGCCGGGACTACGGATGAAAAACTGTTTTTT. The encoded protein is CASSPAGTTDEKLFF.

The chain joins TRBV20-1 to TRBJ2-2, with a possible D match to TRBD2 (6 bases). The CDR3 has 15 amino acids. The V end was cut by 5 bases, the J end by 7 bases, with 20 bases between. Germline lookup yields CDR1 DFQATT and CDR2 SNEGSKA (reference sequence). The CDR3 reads CSARRTGGDGGELFF. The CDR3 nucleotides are TGCAGTGCTCGACGGACCGGGGGAGATGGCGGGGAGCTGTTTTTT.

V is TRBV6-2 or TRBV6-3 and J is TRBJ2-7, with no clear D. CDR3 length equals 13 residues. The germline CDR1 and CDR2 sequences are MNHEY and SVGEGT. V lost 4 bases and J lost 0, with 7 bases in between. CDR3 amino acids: CASSWHSSYEQYF. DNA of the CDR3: TGTGCCAGCAGTTGGCACAGCTCCTACGAGCAGTACTTC.

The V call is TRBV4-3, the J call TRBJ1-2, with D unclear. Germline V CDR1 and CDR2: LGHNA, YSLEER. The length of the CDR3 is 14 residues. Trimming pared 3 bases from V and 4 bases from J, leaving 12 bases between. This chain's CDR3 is CASSQPGPVYGYTF. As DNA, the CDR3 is TGCGCCAGCAGCCAGCCCGGCCCCGTCTATGGCTACACCTTC.

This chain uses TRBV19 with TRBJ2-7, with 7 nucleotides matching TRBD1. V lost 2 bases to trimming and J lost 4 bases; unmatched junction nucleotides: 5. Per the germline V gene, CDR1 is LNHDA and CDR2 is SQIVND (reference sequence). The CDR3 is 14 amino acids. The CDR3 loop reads CASSIRDRSYEQYF. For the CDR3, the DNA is TGTGCCAGTAGTATACGGGACAGAAGTTACGAGCAGTACTTC.

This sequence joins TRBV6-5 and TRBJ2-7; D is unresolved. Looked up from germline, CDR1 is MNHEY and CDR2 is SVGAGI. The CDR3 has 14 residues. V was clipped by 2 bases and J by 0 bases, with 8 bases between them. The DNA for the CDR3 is TGTGCCAGCAGTTACGGCCTTCCCTCCTACGAGCAGTACTTC. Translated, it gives CASSYGLPSYEQYF.